Shown below are 9 T cell receptor beta chains from a single sample sequenced in a study of Ad26.COV2.S vaccination and SARS-CoV-2 variants. Only in-frame clones appear in the TCRdb table, and some are missing; sequencing was by immunoSEQ multiplex PCR. The data hold about 180,000 clones, with around nine tenths observed a single time. The sequencing used peripheral blood, collected after recovery from COVID-19. These receptor sequences come from a human donor who had recovered from COVID-19.

The chain couples TRBV9 to TRBJ2-1, with TRBD2 identical over 12 bases. Unmatched junction bases numbered 15, after V lost 4 bases and J lost 7 bases. Germline lookup yields CDR1 SGDLS and CDR2 YYNGEE. The CDR3 covers 18 residues. The CDR3 sequence: CASSPPGRLAGGDNEQFF. CDR3 nucleotide sequence: TGTGCCAGCAGCCCTCCGGGGAGGCTAGCGGGAGGGGATAATGAGCAGTTCTTC.

This clone was seen once. The V and J genes are TRBV7-9 and TRBJ2-6; possible D gene TRBD2, 6 bases. The CDR3 covers 17 residues. CDR1 is SEHNR and CDR2 is FQNEAQ in the germline V gene (reference sequence). Trimming took 5 bases from V and 1 from J, leaving 15 bases between them. The CDR3 bases are TGTGCCAGCAGCCCCCGGGACTTACTATCTGGGGCCAACGTCCTGACTTTC. Protein sequence: CASSPRDLLSGANVLTF.

The V gene is TRBV27, the J gene TRBJ2-7, with D tentatively TRBD1 (5 bases). CDR3 length: 15 residues. CDR1 MNHEY and CDR2 SMNVEV come from the germline V gene (reference sequence). Trimming shortened V by 3 bases and J by 5 bases, and 17 bases separated the two germline ends. CDR3 sequence reads: CASSFLGAGKHEQYF. CDR3 DNA sequence: TGTGCCAGCAGTTTTCTTGGGGCAGGGAAACACGAGCAGTACTTC.

The rearrangement links TRBV4-1 to TRBJ2-3, with 8 nucleotides matching TRBD2. The CDR3 is 17 amino acids. With V trimmed by 0 bases and J by 6 bases, 11 bases remained unmatched. Looked up from germline, CDR1 is MGHRA and CDR2 is YSYEKL. The CDR3 sequence is CASSQDRRGGREDTQYF. DNA of the CDR3: TGCGCCAGCAGCCAAGATAGACGGGGGGGCCGGGAGGATACGCAGTATTTT.

The rearrangement joins TRBV5-1 to TRBJ1-6, with a weak D call TRBD1 (6 bases). The CDR3 covers 15 residues. V shed 3 bases and J shed 5 bases, with 12 bases lying between them. Germline CDR1 reads SGHRS; CDR2 reads YFSETQ. As DNA, the CDR3 is TGCGCCAGCAGCTGGGGGGACACTAATAATTCACCCCTCCACTTT. Translating it yields CASSWGDTNNSPLHF.

The genes are TRBV6-6 and TRBJ2-7; D uncertain. V dropped 2 bases and J dropped 5 bases, with 13 bases sitting between them. CDR1 MNHNY and CDR2 SVGAGI come from the germline V gene (reference sequence). The CDR3 length is 14 residues. This CDR3 is CASSYEVAMNEQYF. For the CDR3, the DNA is TGTGCCAGCAGTTACGAGGTGGCGATGAACGAGCAGTACTTC.

The CDR3 region is CASSPFRVGSGANVLTF. The DNA of the CDR3 is TGTGCCAGCAGCCCCTTTCGGGTTGGTTCTGGGGCCAACGTCCTGACTTTC. The rearrangement joins TRBV7-2 to TRBJ2-6; D ambiguous. V dropped 5 bases and J dropped 1 base, with 15 bases sitting between them. Germline lookup yields CDR1 SGHTA and CDR2 FQGNSA. This CDR3 is built from 17 residues.

Written as DNA, the CDR3 is TGTGCCAGTAGTATAGGGCTGCGGAGCTCTGGAAACACCATATATTTT. Amino acids: CASSIGLRSSGNTIYF. V is TRBV19 and J is TRBJ1-3; D gene unclear. The CDR3 is 16 residues long. The V end lost 1 base, the J end lost 0 bases, and 10 bases lay between the germline ends. The germline V gene encodes CDR1 LNHDA and CDR2 SQIVND (reference sequence).

DNA of the CDR3: TGTGCCAGCAGCTTAGGTACGCTGGCAGATACGCAGTATTTT. Its protein is CASSLGTLADTQYF. This chain links TRBV7-9 with TRBJ2-3, with D uncertain. The germline V gene encodes CDR1 SEHNR and CDR2 FQNEAQ (reference sequence). This CDR3 has 14 residues. V was pared by 1 base and J by 4 bases, with 9 bases between.